The T cell receptor beta chain described here comes from a study of blood T cell repertoires in COVID-19. The V and J ends lost 7 bases and 5 bases, in that order; junction bases with no gene match: 10. CDR1 SQVTM and CDR2 ANQGSEA come from the germline V gene. The CDR3 is made up of 14 amino acids. Authors' data handling: Amplification from reference gene primers served as the basis for estimated nucleated cell counts. TCRdb keeps only in-frame clones here, not all; method: immunoSEQ multiplex PCR. V and J calls and clone size come straight from that table; D and trimming were deduced from the DNA. The sample records fewer than 400,000 clones, about 83% being singletons. As for this clone: Other nucleotide sequences from this sample produce the same CDR3.

This sequence originates from a man aged 25 to 40 with active or convalescent COVID-19. The chain uses TRBV29-1 and TRBJ2-2, with TRBD2 matching 7 bases. The sequencing sample was made of peripheral blood. CDR3 coding DNA: TGCAGCGGCGGGGAGGGGCGGCGAACCGGGGAGCTGTTTTTT. It specifies CSGGEGRRTGELFF.